The clone carrying this TCR beta chain was detected only a few times. What it binds is not known. The data were taken from a study of T cells after yellow fever vaccination. V was shortened by 1 base and J by 8 bases, with 6 bases between the two germline ends. The CDR3 length is 12 residues. The germline V gene encodes CDR1 SGHVS and CDR2 FNYEAQ. TCRdb re-analysed the 5' RACE reads in MiXCR, keeping a single row per CDR3 protein. The sample holds 180,000 or so distinct CDR3 sequences, approximately 10% seen once. General study results and limits: The CD4 and CD8 compartments had a small share of their clonotypes in common. From the bulk population, abundant clonotypes could contaminate and appear within FACS-sorted repertoires. Subsequent booster samples again held most clones from primary vaccination (roughly 95% CD4, roughly 91% CD8).

The chain links TRBV7-6 to TRBJ2-1; the D is unclear. Sequenced material: CD8+ T cells sorted from PBMCs, taken 15 days after the yellow fever booster vaccination. This sequence originates from a young man who received the YFV17D yellow fever vaccine. The chain's CDR3 is CASSLDPHEQFF. In nucleotides, the CDR3 is TGTGCCAGCAGCTTAGATCCCCATGAGCAGTTCTTC.